Listed here are 10 T cell receptor beta chains from one sample, sequenced in a study of blood T cell repertoires in COVID-19. The assay was immunoSEQ multiplex PCR, and TCRdb's table has in-frame clones only and misses some. Found here are 150,000 to 200,000 clones, 87% of them singletons; the top ten hold 0.88%. Sequencing was performed on peripheral blood. The receptors were gathered from a woman aged 18-35 years who had recovered from COVID-19.

The V call is TRBV12-3 or TRBV12-4, the J call TRBJ1-1; D is uncertain. This CDR3 has 11 residues. V lost 4 bases, J lost 8 bases, and 8 bases lay in between. The CDR3 coding sequence is TGTGCCAGCAGTTCAGGACTAGAAGCTTTCTTT. It specifies CASSSGLEAFF.

This chain links TRBV7-8 with TRBJ2-7; 10 bases fit TRBD2. Germline CDR1 SGHVS, CDR2 FQNEAQ. The CDR3 is 16 amino acids. Germline trimming cut 1 base from V and 3 bases from J; bases unmatched to any gene: 6. CDR3 in amino acids: CASSLEGLAGDYEQYF. The DNA of the CDR3 is TGTGCCAGCAGCTTAGAGGGCCTAGCGGGAGACTACGAGCAGTACTTC.

The V gene is TRBV30, the J gene TRBJ2-1, with D maybe TRBD2 (5 bases). The CDR3 is made up of 14 amino acids. CDR1 and CDR2 from the germline V gene are GTSNPN and SVGIG (reference sequence). Trimming left V 5 bases short and J 2 bases short, with 13 bases between. For the CDR3, the DNA is TGTGCCTGGCACCGGGATCTAACCTACAATGAGCAGTTCTTC. Translation: CAWHRDLTYNEQFF.

This clone was counted only a few times. The junction differs from germline at one of its ends, possibly a read error. This sequence joins TRBV4-1 and TRBJ2-1; D gene ambiguous. CDR1 MGHRA and CDR2 YSYEKL come from the germline V gene. CDR3 length: 14 amino acids. CDR3 amino acids: CASRAVNSNNEQFF. CDR3 sequence (DNA): TGCGCCAGCAGAGCCGTCAACTCCAACAATGAGCAGTTCTTC.

A single count supports this clone. CDR3 residues: CASILRSPGHSYEQYF. CDR3 nucleotide sequence: TGCGCCAGCATTCTGAGGTCACCGGGACACTCCTACGAGCAGTACTTC. The chain has TRBV10-1 and TRBJ2-7, with D possibly TRBD1 on 6 matching bases. Germline values: CDR1 WNHNN, CDR2 SYGVQD (reference sequence). Trimming took off 7 bases at V and 0 bases at J, with 19 bases between the two ends. CDR3 length equals 16 residues.

The chain is built from TRBV7-2 and TRBJ2-7; D is unresolved. The CDR3 length is 12 residues. Trimming took 5 bases from V and 0 from J, leaving 5 bases between them. Germline V gene lookup returns CDR1 SGHTA and CDR2 FQGNSA. CDR3 region: CASSPSSYEQYF. DNA of the CDR3: TGTGCCAGCAGCCCCAGCTCCTACGAGCAGTACTTC.

The V and J genes are TRBV6-6 and TRBJ2-7, with 7 bases that match TRBD2. J was trimmed by 2 bases and V by 0 bases; bases with no gene match: 7. The CDR3 loop spans 16 amino acids. Germline-derived CDR1 and CDR2 are MNHNY and SVGAGI (reference sequence). The CDR3 loop reads CASSYSRSGPTYEQYF. CDR3 coding DNA: TGTGCCAGCAGTTACTCGCGTAGCGGGCCTACCTACGAGCAGTACTTC.

The V and J genes are TRBV4-1 and TRBJ2-7, with a tentative D call TRBD1 (6 bases). CDR1 and CDR2 from the germline V gene are MGHRA and YSYEKL. The length of the CDR3 is 15 residues. V was cut by 3 bases and J by 2 bases, with 14 bases left in between. CDR3 coding DNA: TGCGCCAGCAGCCAGGACCGGGACACCACCTACGAGCAGTACTTC. Protein: CASSQDRDTTYEQYF.

The chain combines TRBV6-5 with TRBJ2-1; 7 bases agree with TRBD2. V trimming: 4 bases; J trimming: 2 bases; junction bases outside the gene matches: 8. The CDR3 length is 16 residues. Germline values: CDR1 MNHEY, CDR2 SVGAGI. The CDR3 region is CASSSSSGPPYNEQFF. The CDR3 region has the DNA TGTGCCAGCAGTTCATCTAGCGGTCCACCCTACAATGAGCAGTTCTTC.

The chain links TRBV19 to TRBJ1-2, with D possibly TRBD1 on 5 matching bases. V lost 4 bases to trimming and J lost 4 bases, with 13 bases between them. The CDR3 has 14 amino acids. Germline CDR1 and CDR2: LNHDA and SQIVND (reference sequence). CDR3 amino acids: CASSTNGHIYGYTF. The CDR3 nucleotides are TGTGCCAGTAGTACCAACGGACATATCTATGGCTACACCTTC. Filled out from reference TRBV19 and TRBJ1-2, the complete variable domain reads DGGITQSPKYLFRKEGQNVTLSCEQNLNHDAMYWYRQDPGQGLRLIYYSQIVNDFQKGDIAEGYSVSREKKESFPLTVTSAQKNPTAFYLCASSTNGHIYGYTFGSGTRLTVV.